This T cell receptor (beta chain) was retrieved from a study of T cells after yellow fever vaccination. General study points: Subsequent to the booster, the majority of primary-vaccination clones reappeared (96% CD4, 80% to 90% CD8).

TCRdb used MiXCR to reprocess the 5' RACE reads, holding one entry per CDR3 protein. The sample includes some 220,000 distinct CDR3 sequences, 3% to 3.5% of them seen just once. As concerns this clonotype: The antigen is not known.

Germline loops: CDR1 LGHNA, CDR2 YSLEER. CDR3 length: 14 residues. V shed 2 bases and J 11 bases; nucleotides not matched to a gene: 6. The TCR originated in a man aged 18 to 29 who received the YFV17D yellow fever vaccine. Specimen: CD4+ T cells sorted from PBMCs, collected 10 days after the yellow fever booster vaccination. The rearrangement uses TRBV4-3 and TRBJ2-3; TRBD2 agrees at 11 bases. The CDR3 DNA follows: TGCGCCAGCAGCCAACTAGCGGGGGGCCCGGGGCAGTATTTT. This gives the protein CASSQLAGGPGQYF.